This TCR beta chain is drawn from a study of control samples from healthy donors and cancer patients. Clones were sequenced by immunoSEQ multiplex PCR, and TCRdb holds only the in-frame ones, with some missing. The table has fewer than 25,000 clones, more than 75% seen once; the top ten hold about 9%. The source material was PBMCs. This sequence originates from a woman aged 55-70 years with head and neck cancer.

CDR3 in amino acids: CASSEGALWGNQPQHF. In DNA form, the CDR3 reads TGTGCCAGCAGTGAGGGGGCCCTGTGGGGCAATCAGCCCCAGCATTTT. The chain employs TRBV2 and TRBJ1-5; maybe TRBD1 (6 bases). Germline CDR1 reads SNHLY; CDR2 reads FYNNEI. Trimming cost V 3 bases and J 2 bases, with 14 bases left between them. This CDR3 spans 16 amino acids.